This entry is about one T cell receptor (beta chain). The sample comes from a study of blood T cell repertoires in COVID-19. About the study: The origin of the acute and convalescent COVID-19 samples was the United States, Italy and Spain. Sample material is recorded as cDNA or gDNA derived from T cells, B-cell-depleted T cells, or PBMCs.

Germline trimming cut 5 bases from V and 8 bases from J; bases unmatched to any gene: 8. The CDR3 contains 13 residues. Germline CDR1 is MNHEY and CDR2 is SMNVEV (reference sequence). Under the authors' procedure: Using reference gene primer amplification, nucleated cell counts were estimated. Profiling relied on immunoSEQ multiplex PCR, and the TCRdb table lists in-frame clones only, not all of them. The V and J calls and clone size come from that table; D and trimming were worked out from the DNA. The sample includes approximately 130,000 clones, around four fifths of them seen just once. Sequencing was carried out using peripheral blood. This chain uses TRBV27 with TRBJ1-1; 7 bases are a match to TRBD1. The receptor was derived from a human donor in a cohort sampled during active COVID-19. The CDR3 DNA reads TGTGCCAGCAGTGTAGGGGGCGGGGTGGAAGCTTTCTTT. It specifies CASSVGGGVEAFF.